A selection of T cell receptor beta chains follows, all from one sample in a study of blood T cell repertoires in COVID-19. Sequencing used immunoSEQ multiplex PCR; TCRdb keeps in-frame clones, though not all of them. Seen here are 95,000 to 100,000 clones, 70% to 85% observed once, and the top ten hold 15% to 20%. Sample: peripheral blood. The receptor set was obtained from a woman aged 55-70 years with acute or convalescent COVID-19. The CDR3 runs from the conserved cysteine through the conserved F or W. D genes are given only for firm matches. A clone size is listed for some rows: how often the clone was seen (once, few, many), or a class if it is expanded.

TRBV6-5	TRBD1	.	TRBJ1-1	CASMFFGQGAEAFF	TGTGCCAGCATGTTTTTTGGACAGGGGGCTGAAGCTTTCTTT
TRBV7-2	.	.	TRBJ1-1	CASSLALGEGTEAFF	TGTGCCAGCAGCTTAGCGCTGGGAGAGGGAACTGAAGCTTTCTTT
TRBV28	TRBD1	.	TRBJ1-3	CASRNRGRVNTIYF	TGTGCCAGCAGGAACAGGGGACGAGTAAACACCATATATTTT
TRBV11-2	.	.	TRBJ1-1	CASSPHRPRSRPGDTEAFF	TGTGCCAGCAGCCCGCACCGCCCCAGGTCTCGACCGGGGGACACTGAAGCTTTCTTT
TRBV7-2	TRBD2	.	TRBJ2-3	CASSFWRGTSTDTQYF	TGTGCCAGCAGCTTCTGGCGGGGGACCAGCACAGATACGCAGTATTTT
TRBV5-1	.	.	TRBJ1-3	CASSPGGGTGNTIYF	TGCGCCAGCAGCCCGGGCGGGGGAACTGGAAACACCATATATTTT
TRBV23-1	.	.	TRBJ1-5	CARGRGRGNQPQHF	TGCGCCAGAGGGAGGGGAAGGGGCAATCAGCCCCAGCATTTT
TRBV7-2	.	few	TRBJ1-2	CASSSGGGYGYTF	TGTGCCAGCAGCTCTGGGGGGGGCTATGGCTACACCTTC
TRBV7-2	TRBD2	.	TRBJ2-4	CASSPRTSGGAVIQYF	TGTGCCAGCAGCCCGAGGACTAGCGGGGGGGCCGTCATTCAGTACTTC
TRBV19	TRBD1	.	TRBJ1-2	CASSSYGTGIYGYTF	TGTGCCAGTAGTTCCTATGGGACAGGGATCTATGGCTACACCTTC
TRBV30	.	.	TRBJ1-5	CAWSTQGGQPQHF	TGTGCCTGGAGTACCCAGGGAGGTCAGCCCCAGCATTTT
TRBV5-1	.	.	TRBJ1-6	CASTLDSPYNSPLHF	TGCGCCAGCACCCTGGACAGTCCATATAATTCACCCCTCCACTTT
TRBV6-5	TRBD2	.	TRBJ2-2	CASSSSGGLSGELFF	TGTGCCAGCAGCTCGAGCGGGGGTTTGTCCGGGGAGCTGTTTTTT
TRBV9	.	.	TRBJ2-2	CASSPRSQGTGELFF	TGTGCCAGCAGCCCCCGTAGTCAGGGGACCGGGGAGCTGTTTTTT
TRBV3-1/TRBV3-2	TRBD2	.	TRBJ2-1	CASSQETSAYNEQFF	TGTGCCAGCAGCCAAGAGACTAGCGCCTACAATGAGCAGTTCTTC
TRBV2	TRBD1	.	TRBJ1-4	CASKGTGVEKLFF	TGTGCCAGCAAAGGGACAGGAGTCGAAAAACTGTTTTTT